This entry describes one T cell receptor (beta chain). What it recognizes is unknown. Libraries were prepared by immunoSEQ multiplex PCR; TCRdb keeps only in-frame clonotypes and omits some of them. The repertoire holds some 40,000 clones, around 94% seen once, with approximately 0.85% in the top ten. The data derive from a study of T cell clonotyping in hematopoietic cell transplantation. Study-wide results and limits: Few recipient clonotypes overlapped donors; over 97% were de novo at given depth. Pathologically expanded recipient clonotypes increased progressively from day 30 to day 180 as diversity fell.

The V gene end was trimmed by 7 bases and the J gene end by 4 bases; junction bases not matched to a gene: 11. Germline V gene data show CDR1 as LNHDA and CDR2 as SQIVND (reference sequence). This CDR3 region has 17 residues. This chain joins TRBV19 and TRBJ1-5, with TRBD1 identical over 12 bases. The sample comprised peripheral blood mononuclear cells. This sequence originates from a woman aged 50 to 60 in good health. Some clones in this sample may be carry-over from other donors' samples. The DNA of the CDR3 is TGTGCCAGTACCTATCCTGGGACAGGGGGCGGAAATCAGCCCCAGCATTTT. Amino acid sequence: CASTYPGTGGGNQPQHF.